The clone carrying this T cell receptor beta chain was seen ten or more times. This entry belongs to a study of T cell clonality in common variable immunodeficiency. The method was immunoSEQ multiplex PCR; TCRdb's version includes in-frame clones alone and lacks a portion of them. This repertoire holds over 45,000 clones, and none appear only once. The sequence came from a person aged 18-70 years in good health. The material sequenced was peripheral blood mononuclear cells.

Incomplete CDR3 DNA: TGTGCCAGTAGTCCCCGACTTAGCTCCTACGAG. Residues: CASSPRLSSYE. The CDR3 reads in full as CASSPRLSSYEQYF. The chain has TRBV19 and TRBJ2-7; D unclear. The sequenced fragment ends 3 residues before the CDR3 boundary, so the rest is inferred from the germline J gene. The CDR3 has 14 amino acids. V dropped 5 bases and J dropped 0 bases, with 11 bases sitting between them. In germline, CDR1 is LNHDA, CDR2 SQIVND (reference sequence).